Listed below are T cell receptor beta chains from one sample, sequenced in a study of blood T cell repertoires in COVID-19. Clones were sequenced by immunoSEQ multiplex PCR, and TCRdb holds only the in-frame ones, with some missing. Here the sample spans about 160,000 clones, 87% being singletons. The specimen was peripheral blood. The receptors derive from an older woman with active or convalescent COVID-19. Each CDR3 is given without its conserved first and last residue.

CDR3aa | j_gene | v_gene
AWTNPVGVPKNIQY | TRBJ2-4 | TRBV30
ASSAPRAGVRDTQY | TRBJ2-3 | TRBV7-2
SASRGQGFEAF | TRBJ1-1 | TRBV20-1
ASSWGGGNTIY | TRBJ1-3 | TRBV9
ASSGGGNTIY | TRBJ1-3 | TRBV25-1
SAGQGGNTIY | TRBJ1-3 | TRBV29-1
ASRTSTGVNSPLH | TRBJ1-6 | TRBV19
ASSVLAPGTDTQY | TRBJ2-3 | TRBV9
ASSDRGGVVDEQF | TRBJ2-1 | TRBV5-1
ASSPTGSWEQY | TRBJ2-7 | TRBV19
ASSSTGEWGAF | TRBJ1-1 | TRBV6-5
AISRGPDTEAF | TRBJ1-1 | TRBV10-3
ASSEVLASGNTIY | TRBJ1-3 | TRBV2
ASSIGGSSSTNEKLF | TRBJ1-4 | TRBV19
ASSPDRGEAF | TRBJ1-1 | TRBV11-1
ASSLTQAGNTIY | TRBJ1-3 | TRBV7-2
ASSLRGSYSTDTQY | TRBJ2-3 | TRBV19
AWTMSGGVSSPLH | TRBJ1-6 | TRBV30
ASSLGQVNGYT | TRBJ1-2 | TRBV12-3/TRBV12-4
ASSRGTSGYNEQF | TRBJ2-1 | TRBV27
ASSLPLHQGAGTEAF | TRBJ1-1 | TRBV5-6
ASGPYTDTQY | TRBJ2-3 | TRBV12-5
ASSPPGLEDNEQF | TRBJ2-1 | TRBV18
ASSITSGEYNEQF | TRBJ2-1 | TRBV11-3
ASSLDSNEQF | TRBJ2-1 | TRBV5-1
ASSQMTGLTPLH | TRBJ1-6 | TRBV4-3
ASSQDPNTAGGPNTGELF | TRBJ2-2 | TRBV4-1
ASSPGTGNDYGYT | TRBJ1-2 | TRBV18
ASSFGTGDTDTQY | TRBJ2-3 | TRBV7-7
ASSKGGIDNQPQH | TRBJ1-5 | TRBV19
ASRIRDSSSYEQY | TRBJ2-7 | TRBV2
ASSEGGTGGWINEQF | TRBJ2-1 | TRBV5-1
ASSLQGGSYNEQF | TRBJ2-1 | TRBV27
ASSLEGDYGYT | TRBJ1-2 | TRBV12-3/TRBV12-4
ASSYTQGFNNEQF | TRBJ2-1 | TRBV6-6
ASSLGQGASQPQH | TRBJ1-5 | TRBV19
ASSSDRWGTDTQY | TRBJ2-3 | TRBV2
ASSPDHRGTYNEQF | TRBJ2-1 | TRBV19
ASSYGGSKNIQY | TRBJ2-4 | TRBV6-5
ASSYSQTLSYEQY | TRBJ2-7 | TRBV6-6
SASPGGNQPQH | TRBJ1-5 | TRBV20-1
ASSEVDRPQY | TRBJ2-3 | TRBV6-1
ASSIRDGGYT | TRBJ1-2 | TRBV6-2/TRBV6-3
AWRDWRDYGYT | TRBJ1-2 | TRBV30
ASSAPGTGILGSTEAF | TRBJ1-1 | TRBV7-2
AIREQENTGELF | TRBJ2-2 | TRBV10-3
ASSLDRGLSPLGYT | TRBJ1-2 | TRBV5-6
ASSLDTQGISAF | TRBJ1-1 | TRBV5-4
ASSPGGGREVGATQY | TRBJ2-3 | TRBV7-2
ASTQGEDNEQF | TRBJ2-1 | TRBV5-6
ASSLGLAGGQETQY | TRBJ2-5 | TRBV5-1
ASSQDLAGAFNEQF | TRBJ2-1 | TRBV3-1/TRBV3-2
ASSRTSGGADTQY | TRBJ2-3 | TRBV18